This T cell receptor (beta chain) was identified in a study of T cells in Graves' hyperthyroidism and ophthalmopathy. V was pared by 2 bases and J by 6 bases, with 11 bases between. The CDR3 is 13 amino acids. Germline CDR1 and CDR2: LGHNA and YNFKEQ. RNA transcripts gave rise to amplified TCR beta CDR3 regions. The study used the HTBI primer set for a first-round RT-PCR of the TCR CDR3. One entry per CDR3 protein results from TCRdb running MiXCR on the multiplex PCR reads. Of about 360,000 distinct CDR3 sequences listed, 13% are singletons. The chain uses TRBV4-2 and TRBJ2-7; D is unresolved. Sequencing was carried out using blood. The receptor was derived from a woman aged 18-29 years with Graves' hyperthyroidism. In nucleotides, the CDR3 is TGTGCCAGCAGCCAAAGTTTTAGCACCGAGCAGTACTTC. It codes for CASSQSFSTEQYF.